The clone carrying this T cell receptor (beta chain) counts as medium-sized by frequency. The TRB cDNA libraries were prepared by 5' RACE with UMI labels. TCRdb re-analyzed the 5' RACE reads; it lists each CDR3 protein once, without DNA. The sample spans some 7,400 distinct CDR3 sequences; the ten largest clones claim roughly 2%. Investigators sorted each CD8+ T cell subset in triplicate, taking around 330,000 cells each time. The sample originates from a study of CXCR3-negative and CXCR3-positive naive CD8 T cells. As for the study in general: The TRB read total, about 150 million, broke down to about 1.5 +/- 0.3 million reads per library.

Input material: naive CXCR3- CD8+ T cells from blood. Subset: CD45RO-CCR7+CD27+CD95- naive CD8+ T cells lacking CXCR3 (TNR3-). This receptor was obtained from a human donor in good health. Some clones in this sample may be carry-over from other donors' samples.

CDR3 protein: CSARDNGPSETQETQYF. The chain carries TRBV20-1 and TRBJ2-5; there is no DNA to check the TCRdb D call of TRBD2. Per the germline V gene, CDR1 is DFQATT and CDR2 is SNEGSKA (reference sequence). CDR3 size: 17 residues.